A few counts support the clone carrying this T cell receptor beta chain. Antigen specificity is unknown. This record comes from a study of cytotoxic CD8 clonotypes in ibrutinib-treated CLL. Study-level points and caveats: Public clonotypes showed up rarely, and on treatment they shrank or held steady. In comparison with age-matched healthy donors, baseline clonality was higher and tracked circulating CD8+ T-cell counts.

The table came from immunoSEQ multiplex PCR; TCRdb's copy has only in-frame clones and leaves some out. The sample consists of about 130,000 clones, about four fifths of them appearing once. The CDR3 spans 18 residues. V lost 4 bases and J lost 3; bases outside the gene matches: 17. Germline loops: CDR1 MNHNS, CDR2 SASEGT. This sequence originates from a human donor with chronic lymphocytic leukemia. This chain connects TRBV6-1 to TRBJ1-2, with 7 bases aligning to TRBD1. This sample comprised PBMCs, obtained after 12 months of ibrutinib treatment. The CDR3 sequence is CASSGTGTDFKTDYGYTF. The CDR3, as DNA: TGTGCCAGCAGTGGTACCGGGACAGACTTCAAAACCGACTATGGCTACACCTTC.